This record looks at one TCR beta chain sequence and its context. Within its sample, this clonotype is medium-sized (0.01 to 0.1%). Its target antigen remains unknown. No per-base quality is available; no much larger clone lies one base away. The CDR3 numbers 15 residues from cysteine through phenylalanine. This entry keeps only the CDR3 DNA: 45 bases, framed from base 1. V and J are truncated by 1 base and 0 bases respectively, leaving an intervening sequence of 7 bases. The germline V gene (reference sequence) yields PRHDT for CDR1 and FYEKMQ for CDR2. The sample's time point label is to be understood as: sample taken at primary tumor resection. Donors were some 67 patients with early-stage, untreated non-small cell lung cancer from the lung TRACERx cohort. TCR sequencing used whole RNA extracted from tumor and nontumor lung tissue, or from cryopreserved PBMC samples, without cell sorting. Only patients with enough RNA available from two or more tumor regions were chosen for TCR sequencing. Before selection, tumor and adjacent nontumor lung specimens were reviewed by a lung pathologist.

The source of the sample is a study of spatial heterogeneity in lung cancer (dated by TCRdb to between 2019 and 2020). Describing the broader study: Beta-chain transcripts were consistently detected in greater numbers than alpha-chain transcripts, which likely reflected higher beta-chain transcript abundance. TCR transcript counts in tumor regions correlated strongly with a T cell transcriptional module score from matched bulk RNA-seq. In the raw uncorrected reads, each unique combination of TCR and UMI appeared more than ten times on average. The study quantitatively compared TCR alpha and beta repertoires across multiple tumor regions, matched nontumor lung and blood in non-small cell lung cancer. Nonsynonymous mutation counts, determined by whole-exome sequencing of tumor tissue, were related to TCR repertoire features. Both alpha and beta chains were TCR-sequenced in samples taken at surgery, namely 220 tumor regions, 64 matched nontumor lung samples and approximately 58 PBMC samples. Summary of the overall study and its limitations: The tumor nonsynonymous mutation count correlated with the number of expanded intratumoral alpha and beta TCRs. The count of ubiquitous expanded TCRs correlated with the count of ubiquitous nonsynonymous mutations, and the count of regional expanded TCRs correlated with the count of regional nonsynonymous mutations. TCR-seq coverage of tumor T cells was estimated to be only roughly 7% for alpha chains and about 13% for beta chains. Confirming at a functional level the hypothesis that regional TCRs recognize regional mutations was considered to require additional single-cell paired TCR alpha and beta sequencing.

Receptors were amplified or captured by 5' RACE. TCRdb names NextSeq 500 as the instrument used. In the TCR library protocol, a unique molecular identifier was attached to each TCR cDNA molecule so that PCR and sequencing errors could be corrected. The original methods were these. TCR identification, UMI-based error correction and CDR3 extraction were performed with Decombinator tools. Expanded TCRs were defined as those above a frequency of 2 per 1,000, corresponding to the top 1% of the tumor frequency distribution. Expanded tumor TCRs statistically deemed absent (corrected P<0.05) from at least one tumor region were classed as regional, and all other expanded tumor TCRs were classed as ubiquitous. Rényi diversity was computed with the R vegan package after subsampling each repertoire 100 times to 5,000 TCRs. To build CDR3 similarity networks, amino acid triplet string-kernel similarity was used, and CDR3s were connected when their pairwise similarity was above 0.82. TCRdb passed the public sequencing reads through fastp at Q25 and MiXCR, retaining productive beta sequences. Each record represents a unique CDR3 protein, reported with the most common genes and DNA among its rows. TCRdb, not the authors, supplied the V and J calls. Present in this sample are some 2,400 distinct CDR3 sequences, just under 7.5% of which were seen just once. The top ten clones comprise roughly a tenth of the sample.

This chain is built from TRBV13 and TRBJ1-3, with the D gene not clear enough to name. The sequence came from a female donor with early-stage non-small cell lung cancer. The material sequenced was lung tumor tissue, taken at surgery. The bases are TGTGCCAGCAGCTTAGAGGGCTCCTCTGGAAACACCATATATTTT. It translates to CASSLEGSSGNTIYF.